This section outlines one T cell receptor (beta chain) sequence together with its context. Its target is not known. Method: immunoSEQ multiplex PCR; TCRdb's copy keeps in-frame clones and lacks some. The sample has 2 million to 2.5 million clones, approximately 94% seen once. This record belongs to a study of shared clonotypes between healthy human individuals. Study-wide context: Donors were a couple of women and a few men aged 18 to 49.

Splitting of CD4+ cells produced CD45RA+ naive and CD45RA-negative memory subsets. Whole-study findings and limits: Researchers found naive subsets generally carried larger estimated richness than memory subsets.

The clonotype was recovered from a man between 18 and 35 years old in good health. The sample consisted of naive CD4+ T cells sorted from blood. As to subset: CD45RA+ positively selected.

The chain's CDR3 is CASIQRESEQYF. The CDR3 DNA reads TGTGCCAGCATCCAGCGGGAGTCCGAGCAGTACTTC. The chain has TRBV6-4 and TRBJ2-7; TRBD2 matches at 8 bases. The CDR3 length is 12 residues. V shed 7 bases, J shed 6 bases, and the junction held 5 bases outside the gene matches. The germline V gene encodes CDR1 MRHNA and CDR2 SNTAGT.